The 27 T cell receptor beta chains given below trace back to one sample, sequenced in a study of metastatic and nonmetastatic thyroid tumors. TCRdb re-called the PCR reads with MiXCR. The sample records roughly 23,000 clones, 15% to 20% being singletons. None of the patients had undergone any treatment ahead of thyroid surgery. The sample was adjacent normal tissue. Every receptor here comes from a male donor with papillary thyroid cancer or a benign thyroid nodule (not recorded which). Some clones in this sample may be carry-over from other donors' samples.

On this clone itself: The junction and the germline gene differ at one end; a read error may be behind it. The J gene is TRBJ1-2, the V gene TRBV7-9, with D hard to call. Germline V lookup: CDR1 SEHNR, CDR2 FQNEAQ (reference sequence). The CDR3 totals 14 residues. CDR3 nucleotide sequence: TGTGCCAGAAGCTTAGCTGTGGGGAACTATGGCTACACCTTC. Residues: CARSLAVGNYGYTF. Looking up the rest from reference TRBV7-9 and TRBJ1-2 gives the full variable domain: DTGVSQNPRHKITKRGQNVTFRCDPISEHNRLYWYRQTLGQGPEFLTYFQNEAQLEKSRLLSDRFSAERPKGSFSTLEIQRTEQGDSAMYLCARSLAVGNYGYTFGSGTRLTVV.

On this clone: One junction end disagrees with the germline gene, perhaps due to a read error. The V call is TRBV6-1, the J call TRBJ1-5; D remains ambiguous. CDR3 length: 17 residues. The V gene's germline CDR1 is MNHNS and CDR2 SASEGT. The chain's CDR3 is CASSERVPAYYNHPQPF. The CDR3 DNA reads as TGTGCCAGCAGCGAGAGGGTCCCGGCATACTACAATCACCCCCAGCCTTTT.

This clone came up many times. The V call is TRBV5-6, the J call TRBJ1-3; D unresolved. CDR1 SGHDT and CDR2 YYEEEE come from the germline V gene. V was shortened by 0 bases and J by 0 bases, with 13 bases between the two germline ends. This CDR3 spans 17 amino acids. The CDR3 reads CASSLALGYTSGNTIYF. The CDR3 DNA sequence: TGTGCCAGCAGCTTGGCACTCGGGTATACCTCTGGAAACACCATATATTTT.

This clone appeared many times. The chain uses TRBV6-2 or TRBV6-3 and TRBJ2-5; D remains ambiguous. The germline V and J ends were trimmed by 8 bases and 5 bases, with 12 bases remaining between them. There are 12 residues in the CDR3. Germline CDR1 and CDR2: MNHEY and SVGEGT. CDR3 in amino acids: CASDPGFETQYF. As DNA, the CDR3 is TGTGCCAGCGACCCAGGTTTCGAGACCCAGTACTTC.

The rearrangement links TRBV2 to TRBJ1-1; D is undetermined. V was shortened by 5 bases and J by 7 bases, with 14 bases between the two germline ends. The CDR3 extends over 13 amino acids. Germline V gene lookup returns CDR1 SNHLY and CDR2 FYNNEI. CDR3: CASSYDPGIEAFF. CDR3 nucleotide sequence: TGTGCCAGCAGTTACGACCCAGGTATTGAAGCTTTCTTT.

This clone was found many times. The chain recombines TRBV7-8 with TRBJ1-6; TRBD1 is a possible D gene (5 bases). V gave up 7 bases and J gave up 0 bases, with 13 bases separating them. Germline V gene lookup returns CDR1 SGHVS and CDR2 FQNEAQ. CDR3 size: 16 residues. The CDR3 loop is CASTPDSSSYNSPLHF. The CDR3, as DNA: TGTGCCAGCACCCCTGACAGTAGCTCCTATAATTCACCCCTCCACTTT.

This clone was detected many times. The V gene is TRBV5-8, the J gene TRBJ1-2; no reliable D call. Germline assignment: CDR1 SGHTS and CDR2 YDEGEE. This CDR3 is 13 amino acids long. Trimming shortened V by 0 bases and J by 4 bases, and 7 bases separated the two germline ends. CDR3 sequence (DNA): TGTGCCAGCAGCTTGGGTGGGTCCTATGGCTACACCTTC. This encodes CASSLGGSYGYTF.

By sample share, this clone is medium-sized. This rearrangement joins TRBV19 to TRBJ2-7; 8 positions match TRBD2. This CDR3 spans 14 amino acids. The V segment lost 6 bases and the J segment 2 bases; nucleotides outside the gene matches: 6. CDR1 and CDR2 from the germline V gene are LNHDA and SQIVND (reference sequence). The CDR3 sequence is CASSGGGATYEQYF. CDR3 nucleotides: TGTGCCAGTAGCGGGGGGGGCGCGACCTACGAGCAGTACTTC.

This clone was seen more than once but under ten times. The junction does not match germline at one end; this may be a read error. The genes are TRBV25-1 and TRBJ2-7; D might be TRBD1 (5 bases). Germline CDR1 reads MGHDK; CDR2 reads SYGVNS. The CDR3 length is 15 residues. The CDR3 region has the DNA TGTACCAGCAGTGTCCCTTCCCCTCAGGGCTACGAGCAGTACTTC. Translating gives CTSSVPSPQGYEQYF.

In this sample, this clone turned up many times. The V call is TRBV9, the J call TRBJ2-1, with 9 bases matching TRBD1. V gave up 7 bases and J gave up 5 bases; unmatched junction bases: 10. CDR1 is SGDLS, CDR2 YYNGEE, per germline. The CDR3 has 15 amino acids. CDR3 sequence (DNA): TGTGCCAGCTCGTATAACAGGGGGCGAGACAATGAGCAGTTCTTC. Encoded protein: CASSYNRGRDNEQFF.

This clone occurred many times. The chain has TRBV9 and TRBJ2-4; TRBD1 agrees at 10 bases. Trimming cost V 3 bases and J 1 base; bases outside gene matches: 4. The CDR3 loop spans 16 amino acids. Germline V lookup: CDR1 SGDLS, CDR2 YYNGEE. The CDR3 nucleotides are TGTGCCAGCAGCGGAAGGACAGGGGGTGCCAAAAACATTCAGTACTTC. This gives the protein CASSGRTGGAKNIQYF.

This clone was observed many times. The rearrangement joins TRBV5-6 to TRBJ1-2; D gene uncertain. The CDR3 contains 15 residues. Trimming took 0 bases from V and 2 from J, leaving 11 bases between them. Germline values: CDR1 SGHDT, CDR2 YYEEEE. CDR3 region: CASSLAAGSNYGYTF. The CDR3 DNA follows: TGTGCCAGCAGCTTGGCGGCAGGTTCAAACTATGGCTACACCTTC.

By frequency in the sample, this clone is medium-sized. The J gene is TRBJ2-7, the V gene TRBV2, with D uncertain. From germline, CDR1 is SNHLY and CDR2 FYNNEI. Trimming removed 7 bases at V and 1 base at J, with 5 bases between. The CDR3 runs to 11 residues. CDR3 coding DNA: TGTGCCAGCACAGAGTCCTACGAGCAGTACTTC. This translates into CASTESYEQYF.

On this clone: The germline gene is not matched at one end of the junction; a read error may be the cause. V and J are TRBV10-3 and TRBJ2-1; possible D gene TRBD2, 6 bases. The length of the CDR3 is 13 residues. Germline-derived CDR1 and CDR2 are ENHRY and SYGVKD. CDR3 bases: TGTGCCATCAGTTTCGGGACTTTAGACGAGCAGATCTTC. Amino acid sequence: CAISFGTLDEQIF.

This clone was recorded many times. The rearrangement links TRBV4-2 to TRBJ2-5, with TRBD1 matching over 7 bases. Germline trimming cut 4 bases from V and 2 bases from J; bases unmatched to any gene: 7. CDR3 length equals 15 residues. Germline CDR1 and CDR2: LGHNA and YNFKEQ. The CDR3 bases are TGTGCCAGCAGCCCCGGGACAGTGACTCAAGAGACCCAGTACTTC. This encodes CASSPGTVTQETQYF.

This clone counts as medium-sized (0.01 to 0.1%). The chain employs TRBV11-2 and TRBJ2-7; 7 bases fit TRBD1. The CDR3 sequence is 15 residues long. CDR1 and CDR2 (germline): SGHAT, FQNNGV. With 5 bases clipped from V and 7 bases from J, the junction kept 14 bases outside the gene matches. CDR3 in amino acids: CASSPQGHLLREQYV. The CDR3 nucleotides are TGTGCCAGCAGCCCACAGGGGCACTTATTAAGGGAGCAGTACGTC.

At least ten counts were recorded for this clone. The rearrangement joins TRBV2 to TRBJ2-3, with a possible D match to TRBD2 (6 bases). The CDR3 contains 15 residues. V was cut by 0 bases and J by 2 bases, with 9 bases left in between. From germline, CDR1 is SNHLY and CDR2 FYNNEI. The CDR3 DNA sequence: TGTGCCAGCAGTGAAGCATGGAGGGACACAGATACGCAGTATTTT. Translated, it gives CASSEAWRDTDTQYF.

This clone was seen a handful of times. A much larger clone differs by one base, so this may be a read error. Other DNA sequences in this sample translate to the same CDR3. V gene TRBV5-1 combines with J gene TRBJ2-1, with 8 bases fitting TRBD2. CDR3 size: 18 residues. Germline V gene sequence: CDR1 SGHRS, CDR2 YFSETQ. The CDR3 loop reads CASSRRGEGRGSYNEQFF. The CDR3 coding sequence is TGCGCCAGCAGCCGGCGGGGGGAGGGCCGCGGATCCTACAATGAGCAGTTTTTC.

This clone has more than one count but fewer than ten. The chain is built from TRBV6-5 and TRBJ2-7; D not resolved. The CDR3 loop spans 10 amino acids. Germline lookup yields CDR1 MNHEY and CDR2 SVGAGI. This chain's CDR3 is CARGKFFIFV. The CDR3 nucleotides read TGTGCCAGAGGAAAATTTTTCATTTTCGTC.

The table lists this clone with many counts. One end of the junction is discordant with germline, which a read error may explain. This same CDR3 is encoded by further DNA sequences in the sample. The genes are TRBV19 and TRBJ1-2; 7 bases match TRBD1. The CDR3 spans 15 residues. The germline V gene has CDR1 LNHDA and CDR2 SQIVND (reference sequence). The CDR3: CASSIGGGGLDGYTF. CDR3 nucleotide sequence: TGTGCCAGTAGCATAGGTGGAGGGGGCCTGGACGGCTACACCTTC. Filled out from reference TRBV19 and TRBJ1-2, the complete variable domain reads DGGITQSPKYLFRKEGQNVTLSCEQNLNHDAMYWYRQDPGQGLRLIYYSQIVNDFQKGDIAEGYSVSREKKESFPLTVTSAQKNPTAFYLCASSIGGGGLDGYTFGSGTRLTVV.

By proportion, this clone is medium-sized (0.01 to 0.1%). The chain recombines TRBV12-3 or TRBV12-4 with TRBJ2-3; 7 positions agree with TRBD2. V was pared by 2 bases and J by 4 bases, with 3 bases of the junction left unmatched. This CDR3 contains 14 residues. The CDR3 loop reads CASSLLGLADTQYF. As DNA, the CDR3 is TGTGCCAGCAGTTTACTCGGACTAGCAGATACGCAGTATTTT.

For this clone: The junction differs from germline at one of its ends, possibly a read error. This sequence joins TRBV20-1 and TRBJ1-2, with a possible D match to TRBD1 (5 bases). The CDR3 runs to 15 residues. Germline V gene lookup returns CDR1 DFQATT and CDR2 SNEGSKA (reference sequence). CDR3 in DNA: TGCAGTGATAGAGATAGGAGTGGGGCGGTGGATGGCTACACCTTC. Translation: CSDRDRSGAVDGYTF.

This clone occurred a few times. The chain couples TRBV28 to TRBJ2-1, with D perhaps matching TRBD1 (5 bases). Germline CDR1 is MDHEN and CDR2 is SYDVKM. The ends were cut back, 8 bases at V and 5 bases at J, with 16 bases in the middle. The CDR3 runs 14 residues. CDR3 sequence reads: CASAYRTCNNEQFF. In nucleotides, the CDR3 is TGTGCCAGCGCTTACCGGACATGTAACAATGAGCAGTTCTTC. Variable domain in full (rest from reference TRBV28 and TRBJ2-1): DVKVTQSSRYLVKRTGEKVFLECVQDMDHENMFWYRQDPGLGLRLIYFSYDVKMKEKGDIPEGYSVSREKKERFSLILESASTNQTSMYLCASAYRTCNNEQFFGPGTRLTVL.

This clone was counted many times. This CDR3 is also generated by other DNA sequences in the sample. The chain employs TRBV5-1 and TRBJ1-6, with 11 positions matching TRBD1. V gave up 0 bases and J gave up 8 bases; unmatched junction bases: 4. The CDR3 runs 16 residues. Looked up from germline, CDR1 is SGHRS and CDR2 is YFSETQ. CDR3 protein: CASSLGTGGGDSPLHF. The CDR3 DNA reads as TGCGCCAGCAGCTTGGGGACAGGGGGCGGTGATTCACCCCTCCACTTT. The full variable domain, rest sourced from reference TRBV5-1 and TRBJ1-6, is KAGVTQTPRYLIKTRGQQVTLSCSPISGHRSVSWYQQTPGQGLQFLFEYFSETQRNKGNFPGRFSGRQFSNSRSEMNVSTLELGDSALYLCASSLGTGGGDSPLHFGNGTRLTVT.

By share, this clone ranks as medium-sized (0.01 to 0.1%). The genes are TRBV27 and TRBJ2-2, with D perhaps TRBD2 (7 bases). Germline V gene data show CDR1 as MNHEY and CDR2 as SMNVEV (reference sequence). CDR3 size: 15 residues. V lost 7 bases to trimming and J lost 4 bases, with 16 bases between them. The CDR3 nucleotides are TGTGCCAGCACCAATCGGGGGGCGGTCACCGGGGAGCTGTTTTTT. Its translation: CASTNRGAVTGELFF.

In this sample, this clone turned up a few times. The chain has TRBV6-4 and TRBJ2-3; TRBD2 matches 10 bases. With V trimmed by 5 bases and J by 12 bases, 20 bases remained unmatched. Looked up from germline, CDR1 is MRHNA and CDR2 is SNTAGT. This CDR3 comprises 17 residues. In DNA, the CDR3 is TGTGCCAGCAGTTACGCCCTTAGCGGGGGGAACATTGATATTCAGTATTTT. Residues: CASSYALSGGNIDIQYF.

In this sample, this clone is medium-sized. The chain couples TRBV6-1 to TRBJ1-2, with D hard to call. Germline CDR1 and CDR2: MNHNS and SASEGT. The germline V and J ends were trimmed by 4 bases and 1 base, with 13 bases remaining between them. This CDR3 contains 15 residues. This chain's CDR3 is CASSVESTINYGYTF. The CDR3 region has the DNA TGTGCCAGCAGTGTTGAGTCTACTATTAACTATGGCTACACCTTC.